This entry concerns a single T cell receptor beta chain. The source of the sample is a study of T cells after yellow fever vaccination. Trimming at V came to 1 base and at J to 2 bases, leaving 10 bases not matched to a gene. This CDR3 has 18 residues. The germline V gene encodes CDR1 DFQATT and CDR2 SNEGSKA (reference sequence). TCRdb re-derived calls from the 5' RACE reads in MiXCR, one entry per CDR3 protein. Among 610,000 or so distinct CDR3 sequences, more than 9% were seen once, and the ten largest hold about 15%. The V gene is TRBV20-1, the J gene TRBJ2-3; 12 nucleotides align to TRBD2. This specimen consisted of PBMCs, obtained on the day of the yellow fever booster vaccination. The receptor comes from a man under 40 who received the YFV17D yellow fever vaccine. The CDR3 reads CSARGLEGTSGYTDTQYF. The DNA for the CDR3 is TGCAGTGCTAGAGGCCTCGAAGGGACTAGCGGGTACACAGATACGCAGTATTTT.